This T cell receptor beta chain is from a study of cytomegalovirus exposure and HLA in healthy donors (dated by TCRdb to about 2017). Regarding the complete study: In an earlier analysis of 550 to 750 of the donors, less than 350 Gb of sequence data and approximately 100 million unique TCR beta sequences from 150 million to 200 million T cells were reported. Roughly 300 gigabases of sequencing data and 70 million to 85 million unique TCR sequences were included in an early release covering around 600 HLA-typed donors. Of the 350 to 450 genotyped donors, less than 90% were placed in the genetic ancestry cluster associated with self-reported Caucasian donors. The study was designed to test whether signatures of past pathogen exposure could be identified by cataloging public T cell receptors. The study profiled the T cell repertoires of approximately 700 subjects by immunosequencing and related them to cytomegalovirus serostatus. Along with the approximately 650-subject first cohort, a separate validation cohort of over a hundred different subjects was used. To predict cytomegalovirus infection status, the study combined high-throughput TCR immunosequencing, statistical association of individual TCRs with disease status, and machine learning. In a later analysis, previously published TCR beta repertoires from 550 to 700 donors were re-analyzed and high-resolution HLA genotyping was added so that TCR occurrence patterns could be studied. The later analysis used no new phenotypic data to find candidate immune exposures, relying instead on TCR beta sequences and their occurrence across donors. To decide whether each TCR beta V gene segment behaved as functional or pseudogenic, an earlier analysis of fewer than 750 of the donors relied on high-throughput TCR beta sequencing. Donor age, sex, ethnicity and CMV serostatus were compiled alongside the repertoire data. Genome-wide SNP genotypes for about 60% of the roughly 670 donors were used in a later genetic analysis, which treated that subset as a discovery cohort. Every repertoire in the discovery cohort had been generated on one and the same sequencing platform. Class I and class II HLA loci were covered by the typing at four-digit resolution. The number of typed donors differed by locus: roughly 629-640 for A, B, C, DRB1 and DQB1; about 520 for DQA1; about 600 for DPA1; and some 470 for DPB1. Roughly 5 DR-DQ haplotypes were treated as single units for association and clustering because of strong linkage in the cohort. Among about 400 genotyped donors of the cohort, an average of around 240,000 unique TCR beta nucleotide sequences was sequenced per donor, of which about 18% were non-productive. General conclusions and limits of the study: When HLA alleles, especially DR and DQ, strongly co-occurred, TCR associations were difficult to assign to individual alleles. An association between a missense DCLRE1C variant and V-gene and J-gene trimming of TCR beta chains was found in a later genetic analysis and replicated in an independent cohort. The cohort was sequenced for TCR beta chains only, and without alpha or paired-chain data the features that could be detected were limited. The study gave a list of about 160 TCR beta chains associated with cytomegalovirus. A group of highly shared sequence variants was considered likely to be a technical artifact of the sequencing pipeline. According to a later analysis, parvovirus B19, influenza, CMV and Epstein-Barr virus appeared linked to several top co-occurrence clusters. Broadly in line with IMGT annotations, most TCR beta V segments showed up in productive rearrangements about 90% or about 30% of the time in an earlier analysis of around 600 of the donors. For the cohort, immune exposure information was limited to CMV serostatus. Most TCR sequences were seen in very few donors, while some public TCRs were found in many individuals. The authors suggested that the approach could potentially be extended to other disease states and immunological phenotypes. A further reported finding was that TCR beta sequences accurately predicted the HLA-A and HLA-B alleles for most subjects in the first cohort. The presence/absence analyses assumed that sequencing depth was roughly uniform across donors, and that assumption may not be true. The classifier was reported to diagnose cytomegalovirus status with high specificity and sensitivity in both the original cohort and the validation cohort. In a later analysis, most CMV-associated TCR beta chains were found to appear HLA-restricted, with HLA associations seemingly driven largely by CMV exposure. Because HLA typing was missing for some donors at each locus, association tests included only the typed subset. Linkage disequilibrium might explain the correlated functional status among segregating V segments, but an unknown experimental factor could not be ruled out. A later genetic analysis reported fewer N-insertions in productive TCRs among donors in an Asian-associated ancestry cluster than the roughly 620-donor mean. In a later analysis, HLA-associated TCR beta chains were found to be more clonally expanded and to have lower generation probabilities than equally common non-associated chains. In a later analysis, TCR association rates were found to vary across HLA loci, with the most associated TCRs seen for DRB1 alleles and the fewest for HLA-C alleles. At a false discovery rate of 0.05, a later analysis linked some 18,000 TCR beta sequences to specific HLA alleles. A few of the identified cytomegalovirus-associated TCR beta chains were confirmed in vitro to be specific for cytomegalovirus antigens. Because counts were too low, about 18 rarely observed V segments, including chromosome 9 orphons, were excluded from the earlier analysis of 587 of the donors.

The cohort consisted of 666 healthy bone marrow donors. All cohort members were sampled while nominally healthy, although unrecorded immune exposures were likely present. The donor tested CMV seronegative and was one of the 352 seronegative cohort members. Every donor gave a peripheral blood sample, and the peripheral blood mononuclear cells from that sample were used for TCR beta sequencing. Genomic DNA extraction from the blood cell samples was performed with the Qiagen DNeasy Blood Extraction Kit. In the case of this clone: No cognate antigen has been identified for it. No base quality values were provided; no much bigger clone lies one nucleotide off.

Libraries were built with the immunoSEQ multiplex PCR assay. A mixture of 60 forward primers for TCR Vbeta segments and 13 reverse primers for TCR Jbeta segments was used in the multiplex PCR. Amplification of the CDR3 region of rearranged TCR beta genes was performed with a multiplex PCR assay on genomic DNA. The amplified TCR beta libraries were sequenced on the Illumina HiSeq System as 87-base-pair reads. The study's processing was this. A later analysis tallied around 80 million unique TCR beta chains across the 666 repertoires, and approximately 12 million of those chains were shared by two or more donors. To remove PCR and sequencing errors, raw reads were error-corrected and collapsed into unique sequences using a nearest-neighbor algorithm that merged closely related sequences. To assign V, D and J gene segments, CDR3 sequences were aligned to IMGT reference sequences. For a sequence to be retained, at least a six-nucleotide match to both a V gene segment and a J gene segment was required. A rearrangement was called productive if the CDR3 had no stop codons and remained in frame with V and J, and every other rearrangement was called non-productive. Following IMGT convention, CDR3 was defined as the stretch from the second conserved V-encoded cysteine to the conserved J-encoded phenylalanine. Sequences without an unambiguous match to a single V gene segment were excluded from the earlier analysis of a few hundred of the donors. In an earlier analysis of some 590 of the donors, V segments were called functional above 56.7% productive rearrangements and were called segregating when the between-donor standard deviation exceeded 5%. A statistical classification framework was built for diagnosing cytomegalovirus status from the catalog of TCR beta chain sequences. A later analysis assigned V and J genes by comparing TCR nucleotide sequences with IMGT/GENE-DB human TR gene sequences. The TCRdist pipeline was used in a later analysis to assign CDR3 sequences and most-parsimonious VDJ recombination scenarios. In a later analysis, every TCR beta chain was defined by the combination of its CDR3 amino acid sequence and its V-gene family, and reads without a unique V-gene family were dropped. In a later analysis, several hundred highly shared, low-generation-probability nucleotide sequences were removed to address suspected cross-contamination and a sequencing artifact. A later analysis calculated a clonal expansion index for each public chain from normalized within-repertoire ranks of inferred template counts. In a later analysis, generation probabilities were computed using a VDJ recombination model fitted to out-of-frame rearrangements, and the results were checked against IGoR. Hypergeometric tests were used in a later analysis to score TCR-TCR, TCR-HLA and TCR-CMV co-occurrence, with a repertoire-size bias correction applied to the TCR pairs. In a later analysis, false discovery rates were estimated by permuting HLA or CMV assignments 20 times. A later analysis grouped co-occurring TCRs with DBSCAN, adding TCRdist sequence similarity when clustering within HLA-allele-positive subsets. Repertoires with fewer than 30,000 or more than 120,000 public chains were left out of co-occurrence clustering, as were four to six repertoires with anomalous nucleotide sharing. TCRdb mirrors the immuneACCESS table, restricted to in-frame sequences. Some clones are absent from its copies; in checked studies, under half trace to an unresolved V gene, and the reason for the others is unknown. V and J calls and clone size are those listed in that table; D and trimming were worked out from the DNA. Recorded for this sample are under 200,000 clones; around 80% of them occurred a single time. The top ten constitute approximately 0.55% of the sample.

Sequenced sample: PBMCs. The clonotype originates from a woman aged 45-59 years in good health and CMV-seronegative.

The CDR3 region has the sequence CASSARTGDGYTF. The sequenced DNA: TGTGCCAGCAGCGCTCGGACAGGGGACGGCTACACCTTC. The V and J segments used are TRBV9 and TRBJ1-2, with 9 bases aligning to TRBD1. For CDR1 and CDR2, the germline V gene lists SGDLS and YYNGEE. The CDR3 covers 13 residues, taking in both the cysteine and the phenylalanine. Kept here is only the CDR3 DNA, which spans 39 bases and is read in frame from base 1. At the junction V is shortened by 3 bases and J by 8 bases; bases outside the gene matches: 5.